This T cell receptor (beta chain) was identified during a study of CD8 T cells in Susac syndrome. This CDR3 has 10 amino acids. The V end was cut by 7 bases, the J end by 3 bases, with 3 bases between. Germline-derived CDR1 and CDR2 are SQVTM and ANQGSEA. RNA amounts of about 0.5 to 1 ug underwent reverse transcription with random hexamers. Each CDR3 protein gets one entry after TCRdb re-called the immunoSEQ multiplex PCR reads with MiXCR. The sample includes more than 75,000 distinct CDR3 sequences, just under 95% of them seen just once. Sample: CD8+ T cells from PBMCs. The chain links TRBV29-1 to TRBJ2-2; unclear D gene. This receptor was taken from a human donor in good health. CDR3 amino acids: CSAYTGELFF. The CDR3 coding sequence is TGCAGCGCCTACACCGGGGAGCTGTTTTTT.